The rows below give T cell receptor beta chains drawn from one sample of a study of long-term antiretroviral therapy in people with HIV. Generated by immunoSEQ multiplex PCR, the TCRdb table keeps only in-frame clones and is missing some. The repertoire has approximately 45,000 clones, roughly nine tenths of them found once; the top ten carry roughly 5%. The sample in question was unsorted PBMCs, obtained 0.1 years before starting antiretroviral therapy. Receptors were obtained from a woman between 50 and 59 years old with HIV. The CDR3 runs from the conserved cysteine through the conserved F or W. Each record gives: J gene, V gene, clone size, D gene, CDR3 DNA, CDR3 protein. The D gene is left open where the match is weak. Only part of the rows carry a size: once, few, many, or a class if the clone is expanded.

TRBJ1-6	TRBV30	-	TRBD1	TGTGCCTGGAGTGGAGGGGGCAGGAGTTCACCCCTCCACTTT	CAWSGGGRSSPLHF
TRBJ2-7	TRBV7-9	-	TRBD2	TGTGCCAGCAGCGACGGGACTAGCGGGGATTTCGAGCAGTACTTC	CASSDGTSGDFEQYF
TRBJ2-2	TRBV7-2	-	-	TGTGCCAGCAGCCCAGGAGGAGTCGTCGGGGAGCTGTTTTTT	CASSPGGVVGELFF
TRBJ1-2	TRBV2	-	TRBD1	TGTGCCAGCAGTGAGGATGTGACAGGGTATGGCTACACCTTC	CASSEDVTGYGYTF
TRBJ2-1	TRBV9	-	-	TGTGCCAGCAGCCCCGGTGGGGGGTCCTACAATGAGCAGTTCTTC	CASSPGGGSYNEQFF
TRBJ2-7	TRBV7-2	once	-	TGTGCCAGCAGCAAAGAAGGTGGTTACGAGCAGTACTTC	CASSKEGGYEQYF
TRBJ1-2	TRBV13	-	TRBD1	TGTGCCAGCAGCTCGCGTGTGGACAGGGGGCTACCGGTCGACGGCTACACCTTC	CASSSRVDRGLPVDGYTF
TRBJ1-5	TRBV6-5	-	-	TGTGCCAGCAGTGGGGGGAGGAATCAGCCCCAGCATTTT	CASSGGRNQPQHF
TRBJ1-2	TRBV7-3	-	-	TGTGCCAGCAGCTTAGGGGGGTCTGCTAACTATGGCTACACCTTC	CASSLGGSANYGYTF
TRBJ2-2	TRBV6-4	-	-	TGTGCCAGCAGTGCATCAGGGTTCGGCGGGGAGCTGTTTTTT	CASSASGFGGELFF
TRBJ1-6	TRBV30	-	TRBD1	TGTGCCTGGAGCCAACAGGGGGCGGCCTATAATTCACCCCTCCACTTT	CAWSQQGAAYNSPLHF
TRBJ2-5	TRBV27	-	TRBD2	TGTGCCAGCAGTTTATCTAGCGGGGACATCCAAGAGACCCAGTACTTC	CASSLSSGDIQETQYF
TRBJ2-3	TRBV11-2	-	-	TGTGCCAGCAGCCTTTTTTTGCCAGATACGCAGTATTTT	CASSLFLPDTQYF
TRBJ1-1	TRBV6-5	-	TRBD1	TGTGCCAGCAGGTCAGGGGGCACTGAAGCTTTCTTT	CASRSGGTEAFF
TRBJ1-3	TRBV29-1	once	TRBD1	TGCAGCGTTGTCGAGGGGGCAAACTCTGGAAACACCATATATTTT	CSVVEGANSGNTIYF
TRBJ2-5	TRBV18	-	-	TGTGCCAGCTCGGCCCTCCTCTCTAGGACCTCGTACCAAGAGACCCAGTACTTC	CASSALLSRTSYQETQYF
TRBJ1-4	TRBV6-5	-	-	TGTGCCAGCAGCCTCACTGCAACTAATGAAAAACTGTTTTTT	CASSLTATNEKLFF
TRBJ2-1	TRBV11-2	-	-	TGTGCCACCATAGGTTTGGGGCATGAGCAGTTCTTC	CATIGLGHEQFF
TRBJ1-6	TRBV11-2	-	TRBD1	TGTGCCAGCAGCCACACCAACTTACCACGACAGGGTAATTCACCCCTCCACTTT	CASSHTNLPRQGNSPLHF
TRBJ2-3	TRBV4-3	-	TRBD2	TGCGCCAGCAGCCAAGATCTGGCTAGCGGCCCCACAGATACGCAGTATTTT	CASSQDLASGPTDTQYF
TRBJ2-7	TRBV5-4	-	TRBD1	TGTGCCAGCAGCTTGACAGGGGTCTACGAGCAGTACTTC	CASSLTGVYEQYF
TRBJ1-6	TRBV6-5	-	-	TGTGCCAGCAGGAACACAGAGGATTCACCCCTCCACTTT	CASRNTEDSPLHF
TRBJ1-2	TRBV2	-	TRBD1	TGTGCCAGCAGGAGGGACAGGGGTTCTTCGGATGGCTACACCTTC	CASRRDRGSSDGYTF
TRBJ2-1	TRBV27	-	TRBD1	TGTGCCAGCAGTTTCTTAAACAGGGGGCCCCGCAATGAGCAGTTCTTC	CASSFLNRGPRNEQFF
TRBJ1-1	TRBV29-1	-	-	TGCAGCGCCATGTCAGCCACTTCGCCTAAAGCTTTCTTT	CSAMSATSPKAFF
TRBJ1-1	TRBV19	few	-	TGTGCCAGTAGTGCACCGGGACGGCCCTCGTCTGAAGCTTTCTTT	CASSAPGRPSSEAFF
TRBJ1-1	TRBV10-2	once	TRBD1	TGCGCCAGCAGTGCTCGGACAGGGGGCTGGAGCACTGAAGCTTTCTTT	CASSARTGGWSTEAFF
TRBJ2-5	TRBV29-1	-	-	TGCAGCGTTGAGGGCAGGGAAGAGACCCAGTACTTC	CSVEGREETQYF
TRBJ2-6	TRBV7-2	-	TRBD1	TGTGCCAGCAGCCTGACCAGACAGGGGGCGACTGGGGCCAACGTCCTGACTTTC	CASSLTRQGATGANVLTF
TRBJ1-6	TRBV5-1	once	-	TGCGCCAGCAGCCCCGACAGTTTAAATTCACCCCTCCACTTT	CASSPDSLNSPLHF
TRBJ2-7	TRBV11-1	few	-	TGTGCCAGCAGCTTTGGCTGGGGGATAGACGAGCAGTACTTC	CASSFGWGIDEQYF
TRBJ2-6	TRBV10-3	-	TRBD2	TGTGCCATCGGATTACTAGCGGGGGTCTCTGGGGCCAACGTCCTGACTTTC	CAIGLLAGVSGANVLTF
TRBJ2-6	TRBV7-3	-	TRBD1	TGTGCCAGCAGCTTACTAGACAGGGGGCCTGGGGCCAACGTCCTGACTTTC	CASSLLDRGPGANVLTF
TRBJ2-3	TRBV5-4	-	TRBD1	TGTGCCAGCAGCTCGGGACAGTCCTCCACAGATACGCAGTATTTT	CASSSGQSSTDTQYF
TRBJ1-2	TRBV18	-	TRBD1	TGTGCCAGCTCACTTCGGAGGGGGCCGGGGGGCTACACCTTC	CASSLRRGPGGYTF
TRBJ1-5	TRBV4-1	-	-	TGCGCCAGCAGCAAAGAACAGATGAAGAGGGATCAGCCCCAGCATTTT	CASSKEQMKRDQPQHF
TRBJ2-1	TRBV7-3	-	-	TGTGCCAGCAGCTTAACCCAAGATGACAATGAGCAGTTCTTC	CASSLTQDDNEQFF
TRBJ1-2	TRBV21-1	-	-	TGTGCCAGGGGCAGGGGCAATGGCTACACCTTC	CARGRGNGYTF
TRBJ1-2	TRBV7-3	-	-	TGTGCCAGCAGCTTATACCCGGGATTCGGGGCGGACTACACCTTC	CASSLYPGFGADYTF
TRBJ1-1	TRBV25-1	-	-	TGTGCCAGCAGCTACCCGGGGCGGGGGAACACTGAAGCTTTCTTT	CASSYPGRGNTEAFF
TRBJ1-6	TRBV2	-	TRBD1	TGTGCCAGCAGTGGAGGCAGGGGGCAAAATTCACCCCTCCACTTT	CASSGGRGQNSPLHF
TRBJ1-3	TRBV19	-	-	TGTGCCAGTAGATTGACAGGCCCTGGAAACACCATATATTTT	CASRLTGPGNTIYF
TRBJ2-7	TRBV10-3	-	-	TGTGCCATCAGTGGGAGTCAGGGAAGGTACGAGCAGTACTTC	CAISGSQGRYEQYF
TRBJ2-7	TRBV19	-	-	TGTGCCAGTAGTCCTAGTCTTAGCTACGAGCAGTACTTC	CASSPSLSYEQYF
TRBJ2-1	TRBV6-4	-	TRBD1	TGTGCCAGCAGTGAAGGGACAGGGATTCACAATGAGCAGTTCTTC	CASSEGTGIHNEQFF
TRBJ2-5	TRBV2	-	TRBD1	TGTGCCAGCAGTAGGCGACAGGGCAGAGAGACCCAGTACTTC	CASSRRQGRETQYF